The 30 T cell receptor beta chains presented below share a single source sample, sequenced in a study of blood T cell repertoires in COVID-19. The repertoire was sequenced with immunoSEQ multiplex PCR; TCRdb's copy has only in-frame clones and lacks some. The table lists tens of thousands of clones, 85% of them singletons, with 35% to 45% in the top ten. Sequenced sample: peripheral blood. These receptors all stem from an elderly man with acute or convalescent COVID-19.

The rearrangement joins TRBV3-1 (or the pseudogene TRBV3-2) to TRBJ1-6; 10 bases are a match to TRBD1. With V trimmed by 5 bases and J by 7 bases, 5 bases remained unmatched. Per the germline V gene, CDR1 is LGHDT and CDR2 is YNNKEL (reference sequence). The CDR3 has 15 amino acids. As DNA, the CDR3 is TGTGCCAGCAGCGTTGGGACAGGGGTCAATTCACCCCTCCACTTT. Its protein product is CASSVGTGVNSPLHF.

The rearrangement links TRBV7-3 to TRBJ2-5; 15 bases align to TRBD2. The CDR3 is 16 amino acids. Per the germline V gene, CDR1 is SGHTA and CDR2 is FQGTGA. The ends lost 4 bases at V and 4 bases at J; junction bases unmatched: 4. The DNA of the CDR3 is TGTGCCAGCAGCTCCGGACTAGCGGGAGGGCGAGAGACCCAGTACTTC. Protein sequence: CASSSGLAGGRETQYF.

This clone was recorded a few times. V usage is TRBV6-1 and J usage is TRBJ1-1; perhaps TRBD1 as D (6 bases). V lost 3 bases, J lost 3 bases, and 14 bases lay in between. CDR1 is MNHNS and CDR2 is SASEGT in the germline V gene. The CDR3 loop spans 15 amino acids. CDR3 DNA sequence: TGTGCCAGCAGTGACCCCAGGGGATCCTACACTGAAGCTTTCTTT. Amino acid sequence: CASSDPRGSYTEAFF.

The gene calls are TRBV5-7 and TRBJ2-5, with 7 bases that match TRBD1. TRBV5-7 is labeled an ORF, and its function is uncertain. V lost 4 bases and J lost 5; bases outside the gene matches: 11. The CDR3 has 15 amino acids. The CDR3 sequence: CASSHRDRAVETQYF. DNA for the CDR3: TGTGCCAGCAGCCACCGGGACAGAGCGGTGGAGACCCAGTACTTC.

The CDR3 DNA reads TGCGCCAGCAGCCAAGATCTTGGGCAGGGGATAGCTTTCTTT. Amino acids: CASSQDLGQGIAFF. The chain couples TRBV4-3 to TRBJ1-1; TRBD1 might be the D (6 bases). Trimming removed 0 bases at V and 10 bases at J, with 15 bases between. Germline assignment: CDR1 LGHNA and CDR2 YSLEER. CDR3 length: 14 amino acids.

This chain joins TRBV5-5 and TRBJ2-7; D is ambiguous. This CDR3 contains 14 residues. The germline V gene has CDR1 SGHKS and CDR2 YYEKEE (reference sequence). Between the trimmed V and J ends, which lost 0 bases and 0 bases, there was a span of 7 bases. CDR3 sequence (DNA): TGTGCCAGCAGCTTGGCTCCCCTCTCCTACGAGCAGTACTTC. Protein: CASSLAPLSYEQYF.

The count of this clone is one. The chain is built from TRBV18 and TRBJ1-2, with D possibly being TRBD1 (6 bases). The germline gives CDR1 KGHSH, CDR2 LQKENI. CDR3 length equals 12 residues. V was pared by 9 bases and J by 5 bases, with 13 bases between. The CDR3 loop reads CASQNRDYGYTF. CDR3 DNA sequence: TGTGCCAGTCAAAACAGGGATTATGGCTACACCTTC.

The chain links TRBV27 to TRBJ2-7, with 7 bases matching TRBD2. CDR3 size: 15 residues. Germline trimming cut 6 bases from V and 9 bases from J; bases unmatched to any gene: 17. The V gene's germline CDR1 is MNHEY and CDR2 SMNVEV (reference sequence). CDR3 DNA: TGTGCCAGCAGCTCAGCGGGGCAGTCTTTTGCGGCGCAGTACTTC. This gives the protein CASSSAGQSFAAQYF.

J is TRBJ2-5 and V is TRBV2; possible D gene TRBD2, 6 bases. Germline-derived CDR1 and CDR2 are SNHLY and FYNNEI. CDR3 length: 16 amino acids. V was cut by 6 bases and J by 5 bases, with 22 bases left in between. As DNA, the CDR3 is TGTGCCAGCAGCGCATTGGCGGGAAGATCCGTGGAGACCCAGTACTTC. It encodes CASSALAGRSVETQYF.

The chain joins TRBV7-3 to TRBJ2-7, with 14 bases fitting TRBD2. Trimming cost V 3 bases and J 4 bases; bases outside gene matches: 5. This CDR3 spans 16 amino acids. Germline loops: CDR1 SGHTA, CDR2 FQGTGA. The CDR3 DNA is TGTGCCAGCAGCTTGGGACTAGCGGGAGTGATGTACGAGCAGTACTTC. Its protein product is CASSLGLAGVMYEQYF. The full variable domain, its missing parts supplied by reference TRBV7-3 and TRBJ2-7, is GAGVSQTPSNKVTEKGKYVELRCDPISGHTALYWYRQSLGQGPEFLIYFQGTGAADDSGLPNDRFFAVRPEGSVSTLKIQRTERGDSAVYLCASSLGLAGVMYEQYFGPGTRLTVT.

The chain employs TRBV12-3 or TRBV12-4 and TRBJ1-1; tentative D call: TRBD1 (5 bases). Trimming cost V 7 bases and J 1 base, with 10 bases left between them. CDR3 length equals 13 residues. The CDR3 DNA is TGTGCCAGCACCCAGGGCAGGAACACTGAAGCTTTCTTT. It translates to CASTQGRNTEAFF.

The rearrangement uses TRBV7-3 and TRBJ1-3, with 9 bases lining up with TRBD1. The germline V gene encodes CDR1 SGHTA and CDR2 FQGTGA. The CDR3 contains 16 residues. Germline trimming cut 5 bases from V and 3 bases from J; bases unmatched to any gene: 8. The DNA of the CDR3 is TGTGCCAGCAGCCCTCAGACAGGGGGAGGTGGAAACACCATATATTTT. This gives the protein CASSPQTGGGGNTIYF.

A few counts support this clone. This chain links TRBV6-4 with TRBJ1-6; 7 positions match TRBD1. CDR3 length equals 18 residues. Germline CDR1 and CDR2: MRHNA and SNTAGT. Trimming took 3 bases from V and 0 from J; bases not matched to a gene: 8. CDR3: CASSEMGQSSSYNSPLHF. CDR3 nucleotide sequence: TGTGCCAGCAGTGAAATGGGACAGTCGAGCTCCTATAATTCACCCCTCCACTTT.

This chain uses TRBV10-2 with TRBJ1-5, with unresolved D. The length of the CDR3 is 13 residues. V dropped 6 bases and J dropped 4 bases, with 10 bases sitting between them. The germline CDR1 and CDR2 sequences are WSHSY and SAAADI. The CDR3 region has the DNA TGCGCCAGCAGGGCAGGAACTAATCAGCCCCAGCATTTT. Its translation: CASRAGTNQPQHF.

The chain employs TRBV27 and TRBJ2-2; possibly TRBD2 for D (5 bases). This CDR3 has 17 amino acids. V lost 7 bases to trimming and J lost 2 bases, with 20 bases between them. Germline V CDR1 and CDR2: MNHEY, SMNVEV (reference sequence). CDR3 region: CASTTPKDSLNTGELFF. The CDR3 region has the DNA TGTGCCAGCACTACCCCCAAGGACTCTCTAAACACCGGGGAGCTGTTTTTT.

The chain is built from TRBV5-4 and TRBJ1-6, with 9 nucleotides matching TRBD1. Germline-derived CDR1 and CDR2 are SGHNT and YYREEE (reference sequence). The CDR3 runs 16 residues. V trimming: 4 bases; J trimming: 4 bases; junction bases outside the gene matches: 6. The CDR3 sequence: CASSPDRGQYNSPLHF. The CDR3 DNA follows: TGTGCCAGCAGCCCGGACAGGGGCCAATATAATTCACCCCTCCACTTT.

J is TRBJ2-5 and V is TRBV15; 7 bases line up with TRBD1. The CDR3 covers 15 residues. Germline CDR1 reads LNHNV; CDR2 reads YYDKDF (reference sequence). V gave up 0 bases and J gave up 5 bases; unmatched junction bases: 6. In DNA, the CDR3 is TGTGCCACCAGCAGAGATTACGGACAGGACGAGACCCAGTACTTC. Translation gives CATSRDYGQDETQYF.

The chain is built from TRBV4-1 and TRBJ1-2, with 10 bases that match TRBD1. This CDR3 is built from 16 residues. Unmatched junction bases numbered 5, after V lost 4 bases and J lost 0 bases. Germline V gene lookup returns CDR1 MGHRA and CDR2 YSYEKL. CDR3 DNA: TGCGCCAGCAGCCGAGCGGGACAGGGGACTAACTATGGCTACACCTTC. Translated: CASSRAGQGTNYGYTF.

V and J are TRBV15 and TRBJ1-1; D remains unclear. Germline values: CDR1 LNHNV, CDR2 YYDKDF (reference sequence). This CDR3 spans 14 amino acids. The ends were cut back, 0 bases at V and 0 bases at J, with 5 bases in the middle. The CDR3 DNA is TGTGCCACCAGCAGAGATAACATGAACACTGAAGCTTTCTTT. As protein: CATSRDNMNTEAFF.

This chain links TRBV11-2 with TRBJ1-5, with 8 bases that match TRBD1. Germline V lookup: CDR1 SGHAT, CDR2 FQNNGV. The length of the CDR3 is 15 residues. Losses at the gene ends were 6 bases for V and 2 bases for J; bases not matched to a gene: 6. CDR3 DNA sequence: TGTGCCAGCAGTACAGGGGGATCAGGCAATCAGCCCCAGCATTTT. Translating it yields CASSTGGSGNQPQHF.

The rearrangement uses TRBV7-2 and TRBJ2-3; weak D call: TRBD1 (6 bases). Between the trimmed V and J ends, which lost 2 bases and 2 bases, there was a span of 14 bases. CDR3 length: 16 amino acids. Germline-derived CDR1 and CDR2 are SGHTA and FQGNSA. For the CDR3, the DNA is TGTGCCAGCAGCTTACCTCCTACAGGGTTCACAGATACGCAGTATTTT. This encodes CASSLPPTGFTDTQYF.

This rearrangement joins TRBV9 to TRBJ2-7; 7 nucleotides line up with TRBD1. Germline V gene lookup returns CDR1 SGDLS and CDR2 YYNGEE. The CDR3 has 15 amino acids. The trim removed 4 bases at V and 3 bases at J, leaving 10 bases unmatched. CDR3 nucleotide sequence: TGTGCCAGCAGCCCCGACGACAGGGTTTACTACGAGCAGTACTTC. The encoded protein is CASSPDDRVYYEQYF.

J is TRBJ2-1 and V is TRBV15; D possibly corresponds to TRBD2 (6 bases). CDR3 length: 15 residues. V lost 5 bases and J lost 7, with 18 bases in between. Looked up from germline, CDR1 is LNHNV and CDR2 is YYDKDF (reference sequence). As DNA, the CDR3 is TGTGCCACCAGCTCCTACAGTGCGGGGTTGAATGAGCAGTTCTTC. This translates into CATSSYSAGLNEQFF.

The table lists this clone with a few counts. This chain joins TRBV14 and TRBJ2-2; 10 bases line up with TRBD1. This CDR3 has 17 amino acids. Germline lookup yields CDR1 SGHDN and CDR2 FVKESK. The trim removed 2 bases at V and 3 bases at J, leaving 6 bases unmatched. The CDR3: CASSQYRQGADTGELFF. CDR3 sequence (DNA): TGTGCCAGCAGCCAATATAGACAGGGGGCGGACACCGGGGAGCTGTTTTTT.

The chain employs TRBV24-1 and TRBJ2-1; a weak D match, TRBD1 (6 bases). Deletions cut 2 bases from V and 7 bases from J, with 20 bases between. Looked up from germline, CDR1 is KGHDR and CDR2 is SFDVKD. The CDR3 runs 17 residues. CDR3 coding DNA: TGTGCCACCAGTGATTCCATCGACAGGATTCTGGGTAATGAGCAGTTCTTC. Protein product: CATSDSIDRILGNEQFF.

The CDR3 bases are TGTGCCAGCGTAAAACGGGACTCTTCCTACGAGCAGTACTTC. Translated: CASVKRDSSYEQYF. The chain joins TRBV6-6 to TRBJ2-7; a possible D gene is TRBD2 (6 bases). The germline V gene has CDR1 MNHNY and CDR2 SVGAGI (reference sequence). This CDR3 is 14 amino acids long. Deletions cut 8 bases from V and 1 base from J, with 15 bases between.

Only a few counts were recorded for this clone. The V and J genes are TRBV19 and TRBJ1-4; D gene uncertain. This CDR3 is built from 13 residues. CDR1 is LNHDA and CDR2 is SQIVND in the germline V gene (reference sequence). With 5 bases removed from V and 7 bases from J, the gap between germline ends came to 11 bases. DNA for the CDR3: TGTGCCAGTAGTCGGTCCTCTAGTGAAAAACTGTTTTTT. Protein: CASSRSSSEKLFF.

The rearrangement uses TRBV19 and TRBJ1-4, with TRBD1 identical over 8 bases. The trim removed 6 bases at V and 0 bases at J, leaving 6 bases unmatched. The CDR3 is made up of 16 amino acids. Germline V gene data show CDR1 as LNHDA and CDR2 as SQIVND (reference sequence). CDR3 loop: CASRSGTGTTNEKLFF. For the CDR3, the DNA is TGTGCCAGTAGATCCGGGACAGGTACAACTAATGAAAAACTGTTTTTT.

The V gene is TRBV19, the J gene TRBJ1-2; 10 nucleotides align to TRBD1. CDR3 length: 16 residues. In germline, CDR1 is LNHDA, CDR2 SQIVND (reference sequence). The ends lost 4 bases at V and 5 bases at J; junction bases unmatched: 10. In DNA form, the CDR3 reads TGTGCCAGTAGTACCGACAGGGGGCGGGCCAATTATGGCTACACCTTC. This sequence encodes CASSTDRGRANYGYTF.

V is TRBV10-3 and J is TRBJ2-1, with D perhaps matching TRBD2 (5 bases). The CDR3 consists of 15 residues. V was pared by 5 bases and J by 0 bases, with 11 bases between. Germline assignment: CDR1 ENHRY and CDR2 SYGVKD. The CDR3 reads CAISTGITSYNEQFF. DNA of the CDR3: TGTGCCATCAGTACCGGGATCACCTCCTACAATGAGCAGTTCTTC.